This T cell receptor (beta chain) was profiled in a study of blood T cell repertoires in COVID-19. Study information: COVID-19 samples, acute and convalescent, were from the United States, Italy and Spain. PBMCs, B-cell-depleted T cells, or T cells were the source of the cDNA or gDNA that made up the material.

Those enrolled in Seattle joined during active infection and were followed longitudinally afterward. The CDR3 runs to 15 residues. V lost 1 base to trimming and J lost 4 bases; unmatched junction nucleotides: 2. CDR1 is KGHSH and CDR2 is LQKENI in the germline V gene. Authors' analysis steps: Estimates of nucleated cell counts were drawn from the amplification of reference gene primers. The method was immunoSEQ multiplex PCR; TCRdb's version includes in-frame clones alone and lacks a portion of them. Clonal size and the V and J genes are those of that table, whereas D and trimming came from the DNA. There are some 180,000 clones in the sample; about 85% occur only once, and approximately 6% lies in the top ten.

The chain couples TRBV18 to TRBJ2-1; 9 bases agree with TRBD2. The sample consisted of peripheral blood. The receptor was isolated from a woman aged 40 to 50 with COVID-19, enrolled during active disease. The CDR3, as DNA: TGTGCCAGCTCACCACTAGCGGGAGAGTACAATGAGCAGTTCTTC. Translation: CASSPLAGEYNEQFF.